The T cell receptor beta chain described here comes from a study of blood T cell repertoires in COVID-19. The repertoire was sequenced with immunoSEQ multiplex PCR; TCRdb's copy has only in-frame clones and lacks some. Among about 110,000 clones listed, roughly 83% were seen once. Germline V gives CDR1 SGHRS, CDR2 YFSETQ. V lost 4 bases to trimming and J lost 1 base, with 14 bases between them. This CDR3 has 15 residues. Sequenced: peripheral blood. The sequence derives from a woman in her 70s with acute or convalescent COVID-19. V usage is TRBV5-1 and J usage is TRBJ1-1; no reliable D call. The CDR3 sequence: CASSEGSTGNTEAFF. The CDR3 DNA sequence: TGCGCCAGCAGCGAGGGTAGTACGGGGAACACTGAAGCTTTCTTT.